The clone carrying this TCR beta chain was seen many times. Its antigen remains unknown. This entry is derived from a study of T cells in Graves' hyperthyroidism and ophthalmopathy. Study as a whole: Peripheral blood was drawn at first diagnosis, prior to all treatment.

General study findings and limits: Researchers found most expanded thyroid clonotypes above 0.001 in blood as well.

Template material for amplifying TCR beta CDR3 regions consisted of RNA transcripts. Researchers ran a first-round RT-PCR on the TCR CDR3 using the HTBI primer set. TCRdb re-derived calls from the multiplex PCR reads in MiXCR, one entry per CDR3 protein. The sample carries a few hundred thousand distinct CDR3 sequences, 13% recorded once. This CDR3 spans 15 amino acids. V shed 9 bases, J shed 3 bases, and the junction held 8 bases outside the gene matches. Per the germline V gene, CDR1 is SNHLY and CDR2 is FYNNEI. Sequencing was carried out using blood. This rearrangement joins TRBV2 to TRBJ2-2, with 9 bases fitting TRBD1. The receptor was isolated from a woman aged 18 to 35 with Graves' hyperthyroidism. CDR3 sequence (DNA): TGTGCCAGTCAAACCGGGACAGGGTACACCGGGGAGCTGTTTTTT. Translating gives CASQTGTGYTGELFF. The entire variable domain, with the rest obtained from reference TRBV2 and TRBJ2-2, is as follows: EPEVTQTPSHQVTQMGQEVILRCVPISNHLYFYWYRQILGQKVEFLVSFYNNEISEKSEIFDDQFSVERPDGSNFTLKIRSTKLEDSAMYFCASQTGTGYTGELFFGEGSRLTVL.